Presented here are 26 T cell receptor beta chains from one specimen sequenced in a study of shared clonotypes between healthy human individuals. Using immunoSEQ multiplex PCR, the repertoire was profiled, and TCRdb retains in-frame clones only, with some absent. The table includes about a million clones, more than 65% detected once. The sample taken for sequencing was memory CD4+ T cells sorted from blood. The sample's subset: CD45RA-negative fraction. These receptors originate from a man aged 18 to 35 in good health.

This clone was counted only a few times. This chain joins TRBV15 and TRBJ2-4; 12 positions agree with TRBD2. The trim removed 1 base at V and 0 bases at J, leaving 7 bases unmatched. This CDR3 region has 19 residues. From germline, CDR1 is LNHNV and CDR2 YYDKDF (reference sequence). The CDR3 sequence: CATSRGGLAGGLAKNIQYF. The CDR3 DNA is TGTGCCACCAGCAGAGGAGGGCTAGCGGGGGGGCTAGCCAAAAACATTCAGTACTTC.

The chain combines TRBV11-2 with TRBJ2-3; TRBD2 matches 7 bases. CDR1 SGHAT and CDR2 FQNNGV come from the germline V gene. CDR3 length: 15 residues. V trimming: 5 bases; J trimming: 2 bases; junction bases outside the gene matches: 7. CDR3: CASSPWGGITDTQYF. CDR3 DNA sequence: TGTGCCAGCAGCCCCTGGGGGGGGATCACAGATACGCAGTATTTT. Full variable domain (rest looked up from reference TRBV11-2 and TRBJ2-3): EAGVAQSPRYKIIEKRQSVAFWCNPISGHATLYWYQQILGQGPKLLIQFQNNGVVDDSQLPKDRFSAERLKGVDSTLKIQPAKLEDSAVYLCASSPWGGITDTQYFGPGTRLTVL.

The V call is TRBV7-2, the J call TRBJ2-2; TRBD2 aligns across 10 bases. CDR3 size: 18 residues. CDR1 is SGHTA, CDR2 FQGNSA, per germline. V lost 3 bases to trimming and J lost 4 bases; unmatched junction nucleotides: 11. The CDR3 DNA reads as TGTGCCAGCAGCTTGTATGGTTCTAGCGGGAGTCTCACCGGGGAGCTGTTTTTT. Its translation: CASSLYGSSGSLTGELFF.

The gene calls are TRBV19 and TRBJ2-5, with 11 bases identical to TRBD1. The V gene end was trimmed by 6 bases and the J gene end by 7 bases; junction bases not matched to a gene: 7. The CDR3 runs 14 residues. The V gene's germline CDR1 is LNHDA and CDR2 SQIVND (reference sequence). The CDR3 region is CASSPDRGRGTQYF. The CDR3 DNA reads TGTGCCAGTAGCCCGGACAGGGGGCGTGGGACCCAGTACTTC.

The rearrangement uses TRBV4-3 and TRBJ2-1; 10 bases map to TRBD1. The CDR3 totals 17 residues. Trimming at V came to 0 bases and at J to 4 bases, leaving 6 bases not matched to a gene. Germline V CDR1 and CDR2: LGHNA, YSLEER. CDR3 amino acids: CASSQDVPGQGYNEQFF. CDR3 nucleotides: TGCGCCAGCAGCCAAGATGTCCCGGGACAGGGGTACAATGAGCAGTTCTTC.

This clone appeared a few times. The chain combines TRBV9 with TRBJ2-3; possibly TRBD2 for D (6 bases). CDR3 size: 14 residues. The germline V gene encodes CDR1 SGDLS and CDR2 YYNGEE. V was clipped by 7 bases and J by 4 bases, with 16 bases between them. CDR3 region: CASGMGGSPDTQYF. CDR3 in DNA: TGTGCCAGCGGGATGGGGGGTAGCCCAGATACGCAGTATTTT.

This clone was observed at least ten times. The rearrangement joins TRBV19 to TRBJ2-1; tentative D call: TRBD1 (6 bases). The ends were cut back, 5 bases at V and 7 bases at J, with 18 bases in the middle. CDR3 length: 15 amino acids. Germline values: CDR1 LNHDA, CDR2 SQIVND (reference sequence). This CDR3 reads CASSPARVRGNEQFF. CDR3 bases: TGTGCCAGTAGTCCCGCTCGGGTCAGGGGTAATGAGCAGTTCTTC.

V and J are TRBV2 and TRBJ2-3; 11 nucleotides line up with TRBD1. This CDR3 contains 17 residues. With 6 bases clipped from V and 3 bases from J, the junction kept 11 bases outside the gene matches. The germline V gene has CDR1 SNHLY and CDR2 FYNNEI. CDR3 residues: CASSPPPGQGVTDTQYF. DNA of the CDR3: TGTGCCAGCAGCCCGCCGCCGGGACAGGGGGTGACAGATACGCAGTATTTT.

This clone was seen a few times. This CDR3 reads CASSVEMRGGSYGYTF. The CDR3 DNA follows: TGTGCCAGCAGTGTTGAGATGCGGGGGGGTAGCTATGGCTACACCTTC. The gene calls are TRBV2 and TRBJ1-2; maybe TRBD1 (5 bases). This CDR3 has 16 residues. Germline lookup yields CDR1 SNHLY and CDR2 FYNNEI. Trimming took 4 bases from V and 4 from J, leaving 19 bases between them. Full variable domain (missing parts from reference TRBV2 and TRBJ1-2): EPEVTQTPSHQVTQMGQEVILRCVPISNHLYFYWYRQILGQKVEFLVSFYNNEISEKSEIFDDQFSVERPDGSNFTLKIRSTKLEDSAMYFCASSVEMRGGSYGYTFGSGTRLTVV.

V and J are TRBV5-6 and TRBJ2-5; 9 bases match TRBD2. V shed 0 bases, J shed 4 bases, and the junction held 10 bases outside the gene matches. Germline values: CDR1 SGHDT, CDR2 YYEEEE. This CDR3 is built from 17 residues. CDR3 loop: CASSLVLAGGGRETQYF. The CDR3 coding sequence is TGTGCCAGCAGCTTGGTTTTGGCGGGAGGGGGGCGAGAGACCCAGTACTTC.

This clone was seen once. The gene calls are TRBV10-3 and TRBJ2-1, with 13 nucleotides matching TRBD2. CDR1 and CDR2 (germline): ENHRY, SYGVKD. CDR3 length: 17 residues. The trim removed 3 bases at V and 7 bases at J, leaving 9 bases unmatched. The CDR3 sequence is CAISEEGRTSGGNEQFF. The CDR3 bases are TGTGCCATCAGTGAAGAGGGGCGGACTAGCGGGGGAAATGAGCAGTTCTTC.

Only one count was recorded for this clone. Other DNA sequences from this sample encode an identical CDR3 as well. V usage is TRBV28 and J usage is TRBJ1-5, with D unclear. Trimming took off 1 base at V and 2 bases at J, with 3 bases between the two ends. Germline CDR1 MDHEN, CDR2 SYDVKM. The CDR3 extends over 13 amino acids. This CDR3 reads CASSLSGNQPQHF. In DNA, the CDR3 is TGTGCCAGCAGTTTATCAGGCAATCAGCCCCAGCATTTT. Filled out from reference TRBV28 and TRBJ1-5, the complete variable domain reads DVKVTQSSRYLVKRTGEKVFLECVQDMDHENMFWYRQDPGLGLRLIYFSYDVKMKEKGDIPEGYSVSREKKERFSLILESASTNQTSMYLCASSLSGNQPQHFGDGTRLSIL.

The chain has TRBV7-9 and TRBJ2-1, with TRBD2 matching 12 bases. CDR1 is SEHNR and CDR2 is FQNEAQ in the germline V gene (reference sequence). The CDR3 extends over 18 amino acids. V dropped 1 base and J dropped 6; count of bases not matched to a gene: 10. CDR3: CASSLGLAGAQTSNEQFF. CDR3 DNA: TGTGCCAGCAGCTTAGGACTAGCGGGGGCCCAAACTTCCAATGAGCAGTTCTTC. The complete variable domain, with remaining parts taken from reference TRBV7-9 and TRBJ2-1, reads DTGVSQNPRHKITKRGQNVTFRCDPISEHNRLYWYRQTLGQGPEFLTYFQNEAQLEKSRLLSDRFSAERPKGSFSTLEIQRTEQGDSAMYLCASSLGLAGAQTSNEQFFGPGTRLTVL.

This clone turned up a few times. J is TRBJ1-6 and V is TRBV30; 7 positions match TRBD1. Trimming cost V 4 bases and J 0 bases; bases outside gene matches: 3. The germline V gene encodes CDR1 GTSNPN and CDR2 SVGIG (reference sequence). This CDR3 comprises 15 residues. The DNA of the CDR3 is TGTGCCTGGATGCGGGACAGCTCCTATAATTCACCCCTCCACTTT. Translated, it gives CAWMRDSSYNSPLHF.

This chain connects TRBV5-4 to TRBJ2-1; the D is unclear. CDR3 size: 16 residues. Germline CDR1 SGHNT, CDR2 YYREEE (reference sequence). The V end lost 4 bases, the J end lost 1 base, and 15 bases lay between the germline ends. The CDR3 bases are TGTGCCAGCAGCGTGGGCCTACCTGGGTCCTACAATGAGCAGTTCTTC. Its protein product is CASSVGLPGSYNEQFF.

The rearrangement joins TRBV6-1 to TRBJ1-6; D not certain. Germline loops: CDR1 MNHNS, CDR2 SASEGT. V dropped 7 bases and J dropped 6 bases, with 10 bases sitting between them. The CDR3 is 13 residues long. CDR3: CASTPWSNSPLHF. As DNA, the CDR3 is TGTGCCAGCACCCCCTGGAGTAATTCACCCCTCCACTTT.

The sample holds a few counts of this clone. Additional DNA sequences in this sample encode the identical CDR3. V and J are TRBV5-6 and TRBJ2-2; perhaps TRBD2 as D (5 bases). Germline CDR1 SGHDT, CDR2 YYEEEE. The V end lost 0 bases, the J end lost 4 bases, and 7 bases lay between the germline ends. The CDR3 has 14 amino acids. CDR3 in DNA: TGTGCCAGCAGCTTGGCCCGGGGCACCGGGGAGCTGTTTTTT. Amino acids: CASSLARGTGELFF.

V gene TRBV6-5 combines with J gene TRBJ1-2; 9 bases are shared with TRBD1. With V trimmed by 6 bases and J by 5 bases, 7 bases remained unmatched. CDR1 is MNHEY, CDR2 SVGAGI, per germline. The CDR3 has 14 amino acids. This chain's CDR3 is CASRARGQGYGYTF. The CDR3 bases are TGTGCCAGCAGGGCTCGTGGACAGGGGTATGGCTACACCTTC.

CDR3 in DNA: TGCAGCGTGAGATTTCCCACCGGGGAGCTGTTTTTT. It is translated as CSVRFPTGELFF. The rearrangement uses TRBV29-1 and TRBJ2-2; D gene uncertain. With 6 bases removed from V and 4 bases from J, the gap between germline ends came to 9 bases. This CDR3 is built from 12 residues. Germline-derived CDR1 and CDR2 are SQVTM and ANQGSEA.

This clone has more than one count but fewer than ten. The chain has TRBV7-2 and TRBJ1-3; D gene unclear. This CDR3 spans 15 amino acids. Trimming took 2 bases from V and 2 from J, leaving 10 bases between them. Germline V CDR1 and CDR2: SGHTA, FQGNSA. The CDR3 sequence: CASSLSFGTGNTIYF. Here the CDR3 DNA reads TGTGCCAGCAGCTTAAGTTTTGGGACTGGAAACACCATATATTTT.

The chain recombines TRBV6-1 with TRBJ2-2, with 12 bases identical to TRBD2. The CDR3 covers 15 residues. The junction had 6 bases not matched to a gene; V was cut back by 7 bases and J by 6 bases. Germline V gives CDR1 MNHNS, CDR2 SASEGT. In DNA, the CDR3 is TGTGCCAGCATCCCTGGACTAGCGGGGCCCGGGGAGCTGTTTTTT. This translates into CASIPGLAGPGELFF.

The chain couples TRBV7-2 to TRBJ2-3; D is undetermined. The CDR3 contains 14 residues. Germline V gene data show CDR1 as SGHTA and CDR2 as FQGNSA. Trimming took 1 base from V and 2 from J, leaving 7 bases between them. The CDR3 bases are TGTGCCAGCAGCTTAGGGTATAACACAGATACGCAGTATTTT. This sequence encodes CASSLGYNTDTQYF.

This chain uses TRBV4-3 with TRBJ2-7; 8 positions match TRBD2. Germline values: CDR1 LGHNA, CDR2 YSLEER. Trimming at V came to 0 bases and at J to 2 bases, leaving 3 bases not matched to a gene. This CDR3 spans 15 amino acids. The CDR3 nucleotides read TGCGCCAGCAGCCAAGATACTAGCGGAGCCTACGAGCAGTACTTC. It is translated as CASSQDTSGAYEQYF.

Here the CDR3 reads CAWTANNSPLHF. CDR3 DNA sequence: TGTGCCTGGACGGCAAATAATTCACCCCTCCACTTT. V and J are TRBV30 and TRBJ1-6; D call uncertain. V was pared by 4 bases and J by 5 bases, with 6 bases between. CDR3 length: 12 residues. Germline assignment: CDR1 GTSNPN and CDR2 SVGIG (reference sequence).

This clone showed up just once. This chain joins TRBV7-3 and TRBJ1-6; no definite D call. The CDR3 sequence is 14 residues long. V lost 5 bases and J 7 bases, leaving 12 bases between the germline ends. Germline lookup yields CDR1 SGHTA and CDR2 FQGTGA. CDR3 amino acids: CASSKDPRNSPLHF. The CDR3 DNA reads TGTGCCAGCAGCAAAGACCCTAGGAATTCACCCCTCCACTTT.

A remark on this clone: In the same sample, other DNA sequences code for this CDR3. The DNA of the CDR3 is TGTGCCAGCAGTACCGTCAATGAGCAGTTCTTC. Protein product: CASSTVNEQFF. This chain links TRBV6-5 with TRBJ2-1; no reliable D call. This CDR3 contains 11 residues. V lost 5 bases, J lost 6 bases, and 5 bases lay in between. Germline V gene sequence: CDR1 MNHEY, CDR2 SVGAGI.